This section outlines one T cell receptor beta chain sequence together with its context. The whole isolated RNA underwent reverse transcription, so sequencing captured expressed TCRB transcripts. Data came from immunoSEQ multiplex PCR; TCRdb stores just in-frame clones and leaves some out. The sample has hundreds of thousands of clones, around 13% seen once. This sample was included in a study of beta chain features in type 1 diabetes. The V gene end was trimmed by 5 bases and the J gene end by 6 bases; junction bases not matched to a gene: 10. The germline gives CDR1 SEHNR, CDR2 FQNEAQ (reference sequence). The CDR3 spans 15 residues.

The source material was naive CD4+ T cells from blood. The chain combines TRBV7-9 with TRBJ2-1, with 7 bases lining up with TRBD2. The TCR sequence derives from a man in his late teens or twenties in good health. As DNA, the CDR3 is TGTGCCAGCAGCATCCAGACTAGCATCCGCAATGAGCAGTTCTTC. Translated, it gives CASSIQTSIRNEQFF.